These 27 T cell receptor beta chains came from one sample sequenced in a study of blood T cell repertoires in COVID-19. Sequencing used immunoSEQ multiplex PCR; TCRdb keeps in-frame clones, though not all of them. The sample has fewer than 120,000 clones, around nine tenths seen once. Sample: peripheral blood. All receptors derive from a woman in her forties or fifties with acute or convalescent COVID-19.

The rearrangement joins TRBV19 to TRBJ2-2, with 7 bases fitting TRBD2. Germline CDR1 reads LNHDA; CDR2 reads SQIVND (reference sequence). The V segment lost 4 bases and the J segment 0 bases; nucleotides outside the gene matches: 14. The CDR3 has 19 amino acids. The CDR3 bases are TGTGCCAGTAGTACCTATAGGAGCGGGACGGCTACGAACACCGGGGAGCTGTTTTTT. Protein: CASSTYRSGTATNTGELFF.

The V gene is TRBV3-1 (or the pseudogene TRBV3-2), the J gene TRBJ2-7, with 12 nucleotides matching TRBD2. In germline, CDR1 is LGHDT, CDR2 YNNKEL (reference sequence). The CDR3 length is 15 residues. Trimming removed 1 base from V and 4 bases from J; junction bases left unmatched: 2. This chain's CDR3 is CASSQGTSGTYEQYF. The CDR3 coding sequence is TGTGCCAGCAGCCAAGGGACTAGCGGGACATACGAGCAGTACTTC.

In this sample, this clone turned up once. The CDR3 sequence is CASSPIGQYGYTF. CDR3 DNA: TGTGCCAGCAGTCCTATAGGACAGTATGGCTACACCTTC. The chain recombines TRBV6-5 with TRBJ1-2; D may be TRBD1 (6 bases). V lost 5 bases and J lost 5, with 12 bases in between. Germline V gene data show CDR1 as MNHEY and CDR2 as SVGAGI. CDR3 length equals 13 residues.

The CDR3 nucleotides read TGTGCCAGTAGTATCGACTACGCGGCTAGCGGGAGCTACGAGCAGTACTTC. It yields the protein CASSIDYAASGSYEQYF. The V gene is TRBV19, the J gene TRBJ2-7; 10 bases are shared with TRBD2. This CDR3 has 17 amino acids. J was trimmed by 3 bases and V by 3 bases; bases with no gene match: 11. Per germline, CDR1 LNHDA and CDR2 SQIVND (reference sequence).

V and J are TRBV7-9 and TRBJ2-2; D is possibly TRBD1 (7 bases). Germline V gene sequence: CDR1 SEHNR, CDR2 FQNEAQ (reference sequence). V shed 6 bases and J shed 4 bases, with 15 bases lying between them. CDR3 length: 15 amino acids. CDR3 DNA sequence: TGTGCCAGCAGTTTGAGCAGGGGGGCCACCGGGGAGCTGTTTTTT. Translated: CASSLSRGATGELFF.

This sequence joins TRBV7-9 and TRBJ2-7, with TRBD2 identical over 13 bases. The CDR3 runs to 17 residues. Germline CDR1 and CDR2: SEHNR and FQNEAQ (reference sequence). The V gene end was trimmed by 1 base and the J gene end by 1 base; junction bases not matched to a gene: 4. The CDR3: CASSLDGTSGISYEQYF. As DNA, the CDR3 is TGTGCCAGCAGCTTAGATGGGACTAGCGGGATTTCCTACGAGCAGTACTTC.

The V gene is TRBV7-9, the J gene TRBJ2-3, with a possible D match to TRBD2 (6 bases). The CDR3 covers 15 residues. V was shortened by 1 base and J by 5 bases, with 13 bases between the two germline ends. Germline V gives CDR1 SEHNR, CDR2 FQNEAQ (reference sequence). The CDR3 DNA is TGTGCCAGCAGCTTAGTGTCCGGGAGAAAAGATACGCAGTATTTT. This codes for CASSLVSGRKDTQYF.

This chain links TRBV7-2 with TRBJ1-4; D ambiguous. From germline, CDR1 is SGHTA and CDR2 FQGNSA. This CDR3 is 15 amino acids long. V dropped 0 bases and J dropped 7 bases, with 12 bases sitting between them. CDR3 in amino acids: CASSLARTGSEKLFF. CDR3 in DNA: TGTGCCAGCAGCTTAGCGCGAACGGGGTCTGAAAAACTGTTTTTT. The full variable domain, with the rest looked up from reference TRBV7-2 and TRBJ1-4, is GAGVSQSPSNKVTEKGKDVELRCDPISGHTALYWYRQSLGQGLEFLIYFQGNSAPDKSGLPSDRFSAERTGGSVSTLTIQRTQQEDSAVYLCASSLARTGSEKLFFGSGTQLSVL.

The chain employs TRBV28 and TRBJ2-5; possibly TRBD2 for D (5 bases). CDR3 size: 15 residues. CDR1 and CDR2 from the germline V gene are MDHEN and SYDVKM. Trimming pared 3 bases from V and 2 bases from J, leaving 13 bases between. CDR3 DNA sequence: TGTGCCAGCAGTTTTGACTCCTCGGGGCAAGAGACCCAGTACTTC. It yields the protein CASSFDSSGQETQYF.

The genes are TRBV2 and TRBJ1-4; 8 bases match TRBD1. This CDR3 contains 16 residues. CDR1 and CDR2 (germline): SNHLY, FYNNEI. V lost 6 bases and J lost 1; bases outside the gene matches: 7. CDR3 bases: TGTGCCAGCAGAAAACAGGGGGAAAGAACTAATGAAAAACTGTTTTTT. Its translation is CASRKQGERTNEKLFF.

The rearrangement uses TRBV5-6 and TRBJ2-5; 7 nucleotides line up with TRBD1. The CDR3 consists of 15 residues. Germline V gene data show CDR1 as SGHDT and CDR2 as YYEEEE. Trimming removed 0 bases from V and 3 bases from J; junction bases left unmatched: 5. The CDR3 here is CASSLGLGTEETQYF. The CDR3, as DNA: TGTGCCAGCAGCTTGGGTCTCGGGACAGAAGAGACCCAGTACTTC.

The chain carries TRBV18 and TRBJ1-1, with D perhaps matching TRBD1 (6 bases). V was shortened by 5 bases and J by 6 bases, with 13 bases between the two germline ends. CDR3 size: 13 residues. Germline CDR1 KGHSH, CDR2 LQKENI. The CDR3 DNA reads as TGTGCCAGCTCAGATGGGGGCGCGGCTGAAGCTTTCTTT. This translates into CASSDGGAAEAFF.

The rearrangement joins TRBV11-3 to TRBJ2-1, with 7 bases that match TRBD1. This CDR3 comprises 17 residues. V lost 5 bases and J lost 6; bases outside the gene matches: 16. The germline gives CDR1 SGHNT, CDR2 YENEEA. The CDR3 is CASSPGQQGSRRNEQFF. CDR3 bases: TGTGCCAGCAGCCCGGGACAGCAAGGTTCCCGACGCAATGAGCAGTTCTTC.

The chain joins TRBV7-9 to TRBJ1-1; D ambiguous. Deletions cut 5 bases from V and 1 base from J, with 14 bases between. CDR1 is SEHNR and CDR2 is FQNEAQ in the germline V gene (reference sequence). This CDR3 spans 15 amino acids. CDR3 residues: CASSPGETANTEAFF. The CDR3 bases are TGTGCCAGCAGCCCCGGGGAAACAGCGAACACTGAAGCTTTCTTT.

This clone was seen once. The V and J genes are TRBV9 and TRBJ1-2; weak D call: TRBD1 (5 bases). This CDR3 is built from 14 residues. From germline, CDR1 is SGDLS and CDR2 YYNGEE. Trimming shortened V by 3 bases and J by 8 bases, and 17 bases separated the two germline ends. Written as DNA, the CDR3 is TGTGCCAGCAGCGCTTGGGGGGACCCCTGGGGCTACACCTTC. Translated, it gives CASSAWGDPWGYTF.

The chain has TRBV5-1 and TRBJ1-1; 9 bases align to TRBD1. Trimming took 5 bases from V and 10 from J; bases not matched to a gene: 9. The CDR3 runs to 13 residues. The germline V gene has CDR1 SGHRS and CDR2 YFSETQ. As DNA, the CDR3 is TGCGCCAGCAGTTCACGGGACAGGGAGGGAGCTTTCTTT. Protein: CASSSRDREGAFF.

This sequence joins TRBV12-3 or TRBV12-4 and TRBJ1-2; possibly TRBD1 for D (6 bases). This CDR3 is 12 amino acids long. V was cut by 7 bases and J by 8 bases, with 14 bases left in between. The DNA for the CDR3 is TGTGCCAGCAACACACAGGGCAGGGGCTACACCTTC. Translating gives CASNTQGRGYTF.

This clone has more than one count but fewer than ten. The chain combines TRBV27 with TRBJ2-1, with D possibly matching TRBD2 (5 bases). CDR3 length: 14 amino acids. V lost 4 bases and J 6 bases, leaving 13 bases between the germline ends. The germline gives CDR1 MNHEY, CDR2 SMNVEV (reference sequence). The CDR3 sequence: CASSYGLTRNEQFF. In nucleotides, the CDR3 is TGTGCCAGCAGTTATGGACTGACCCGCAATGAGCAGTTCTTC.

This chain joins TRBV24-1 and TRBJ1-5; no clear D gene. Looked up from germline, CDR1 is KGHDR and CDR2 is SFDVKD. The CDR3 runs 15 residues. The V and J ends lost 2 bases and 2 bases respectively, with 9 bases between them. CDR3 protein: CATSDSRTRNQPQHF. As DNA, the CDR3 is TGTGCCACCAGTGATTCGAGAACTCGCAATCAGCCCCAGCATTTT.

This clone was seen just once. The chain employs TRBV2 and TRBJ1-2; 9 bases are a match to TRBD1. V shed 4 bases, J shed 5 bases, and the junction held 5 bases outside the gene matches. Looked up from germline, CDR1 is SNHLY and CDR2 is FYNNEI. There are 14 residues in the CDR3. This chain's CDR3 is CASSGGGTGYGYTF. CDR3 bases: TGTGCCAGCAGTGGGGGAGGGACAGGGTATGGCTACACCTTC.

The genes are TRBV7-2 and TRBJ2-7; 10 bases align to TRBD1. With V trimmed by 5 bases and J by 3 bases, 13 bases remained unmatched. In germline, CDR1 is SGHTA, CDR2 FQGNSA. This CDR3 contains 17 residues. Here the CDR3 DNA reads TGTGCCAGCAGCCTATCCCCCAGCAGGACAGGGGGCTACGAGCAGTACTTC. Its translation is CASSLSPSRTGGYEQYF.

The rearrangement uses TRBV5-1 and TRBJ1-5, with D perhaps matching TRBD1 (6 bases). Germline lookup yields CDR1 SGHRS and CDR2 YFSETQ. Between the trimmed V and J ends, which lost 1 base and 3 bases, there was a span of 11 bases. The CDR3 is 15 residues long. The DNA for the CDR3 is TGCGCCAGCAGCTTGTCAGGGGCCCCCAATCAGCCCCAGCATTTT. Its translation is CASSLSGAPNQPQHF.

CDR3 nucleotides: TGTGCCAGCAGCCAAGAGAGACTAGCCCCAGATACGCAGTATTTT. Residues: CASSQERLAPDTQYF. The gene calls are TRBV4-2 and TRBJ2-3; 7 positions match TRBD2. The CDR3 length is 15 residues. The germline gives CDR1 LGHNA, CDR2 YNFKEQ. Trimming at V came to 0 bases and at J to 4 bases, leaving 4 bases not matched to a gene.

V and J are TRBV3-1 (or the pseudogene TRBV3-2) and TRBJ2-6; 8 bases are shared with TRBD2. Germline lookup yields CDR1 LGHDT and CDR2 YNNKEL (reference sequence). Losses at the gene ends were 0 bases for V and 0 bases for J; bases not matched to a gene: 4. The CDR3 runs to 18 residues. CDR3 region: CASSQEVAGTSGANVLTF. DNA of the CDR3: TGTGCCAGCAGCCAAGAGGTAGCGGGAACCTCTGGGGCCAACGTCCTGACTTTC.

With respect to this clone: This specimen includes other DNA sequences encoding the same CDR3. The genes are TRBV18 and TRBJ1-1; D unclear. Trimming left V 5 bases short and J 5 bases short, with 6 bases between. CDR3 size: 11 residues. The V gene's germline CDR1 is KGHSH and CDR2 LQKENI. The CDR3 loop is CASSSGTEAFF. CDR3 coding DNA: TGTGCCAGCTCATCGGGTACTGAAGCTTTCTTT.

The CDR3, as DNA: TGTGCCAGCAGCGGACAGGGATACGAGCAGTACTTC. This codes for CASSGQGYEQYF. V is TRBV9 and J is TRBJ2-7, with 7 bases lining up with TRBD1. Germline trimming cut 3 bases from V and 4 bases from J; bases unmatched to any gene: 1. Germline CDR1 reads SGDLS; CDR2 reads YYNGEE. This CDR3 is 12 amino acids long.

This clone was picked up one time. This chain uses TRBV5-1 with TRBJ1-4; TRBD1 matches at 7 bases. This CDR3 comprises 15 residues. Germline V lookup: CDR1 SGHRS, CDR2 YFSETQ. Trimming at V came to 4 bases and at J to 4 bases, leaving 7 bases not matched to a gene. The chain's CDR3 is CASSGPTGINEKLFF. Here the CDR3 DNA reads TGCGCCAGCAGCGGGCCGACAGGGATTAATGAAAAACTGTTTTTT.